The rows below give T cell receptor beta chains drawn from one sample of a study of blood T cell repertoires in COVID-19. Using immunoSEQ multiplex PCR, the repertoire was profiled, and TCRdb retains in-frame clones only, with some absent. The table has 110,000 or so clones, 86% seen once. The sample consisted of peripheral blood. The receptors come from a man in his 70s who had recovered from COVID-19. Each CDR3 is given with its conserved first and last residue. Fields, in order: clone size, J gene, V gene, D gene, CDR3 protein, CDR3 DNA. The D gene is left open where the match is weak. Clone size appears in some rows only: once, few, many, or a class for an expanded clone.

>NA|TRBJ1-6|TRBV19|NA
CASSIGPRRSSPLHF
TGTGCCAGTAGTATCGGTCCAAGGAGGTCCTCACCCCTCCACTTT
>once|TRBJ1-5|TRBV5-6|TRBD1
CASSALGGQNQPQHF
TGTGCCAGCAGCGCCCTCGGGGGACAGAATCAGCCCCAGCATTTT
>NA|TRBJ2-5|TRBV5-5|NA
CASSLGQPTGETQYF
TGTGCCAGCAGCCTAGGACAGCCTACCGGGGAGACCCAGTACTTC
>NA|TRBJ1-5|TRBV23-1|NA
CASGSRRNPGFQPQHF
TGCGCCAGCGGTAGCCGACGAAACCCGGGGTTCCAGCCCCAGCATTTT
>NA|TRBJ2-4|TRBV5-4|NA
CASSLVGGQGNIQYF
TGTGCCAGCAGCCTTGTGGGGGGTCAGGGTAACATTCAGTACTTC
>NA|TRBJ2-6|TRBV6-2/TRBV6-3|NA
CASSVSSGANVLTF
TGTGCCAGCAGTGTATCCTCTGGGGCCAACGTCCTGACTTTC
>NA|TRBJ2-5|TRBV12-3/TRBV12-4|NA
CASSLPTFETQYF
TGTGCCAGCAGTTTACCCACTTTCGAGACCCAGTACTTC
>NA|TRBJ2-7|TRBV10-3|NA
CAISGQPSSYEQYF
TGTGCCATCAGTGGACAACCGAGCTCCTACGAGCAGTACTTC
>NA|TRBJ1-1|TRBV11-3|NA
CASSLGPYTEAFF
TGTGCCAGCAGCTTAGGTCCGTACACTGAAGCTTTCTTT
>NA|TRBJ1-2|TRBV5-4|NA
CASSPPGTQRGYTF
TGTGCCAGCAGCCCACCGGGGACACAGAGGGGCTACACCTTC
>NA|TRBJ2-1|TRBV28|NA
CASSLDSYNEQFF
TGTGCCAGCAGTTTGGACAGTTACAATGAGCAGTTCTTC
>NA|TRBJ2-3|TRBV7-8|NA
CASSLDGHNTQYF
TGTGCCAGCAGCTTAGATGGGCACAATACGCAGTATTTT
>NA|TRBJ2-2|TRBV5-6|TRBD2
CASSLALLAGAVTGELFF
TGTGCCAGCAGCTTGGCTCTCCTAGCGGGAGCCGTCACCGGGGAGCTGTTTTTT
>once|TRBJ2-3|TRBV6-5|TRBD1
CASRTYRGTDTQYF
TGTGCCAGCAGAACATACAGGGGAACAGATACGCAGTATTTT
>once|TRBJ2-7|TRBV24-1|NA
CAVAARSSYEQYF
TGTGCCGTAGCGGCTCGGAGCTCCTACGAGCAGTACTTC
>NA|TRBJ2-2|TRBV18|NA
CASSPIQGNTGELFF
TGTGCCAGCTCACCGATACAGGGGAACACCGGGGAGCTGTTTTTT
>NA|TRBJ1-2|TRBV15|TRBD1
CATSRETGGYGYTF
TGTGCCACCAGCAGAGAAACAGGGGGATATGGCTACACCTTC
>NA|TRBJ2-3|TRBV30|TRBD2
CAWSVGGSDTQYF
TGTGCCTGGAGTGTGGGCGGGAGTGATACGCAGTATTTT
>NA|TRBJ2-1|TRBV11-2|NA
CASSTYNEQFF
TGTGCCAGCTCCACATACAATGAGCAGTTCTTC
>NA|TRBJ2-7|TRBV5-1|NA
CASSPAESYEQYF
TGCGCCAGCAGCCCCGCCGAGTCCTACGAGCAGTACTTC
>once|TRBJ2-1|TRBV5-4|TRBD2
CASSPKSGGPYNEQFF
TGTGCCAGCAGCCCCAAGAGCGGGGGCCCCTACAATGAGCAGTTCTTC
>NA|TRBJ2-1|TRBV7-3|TRBD2
CASSLLRPGSGRRNEQFF
TGTGCCAGCAGCTTACTCCGGCCGGGGAGCGGGAGGAGGAATGAGCAGTTCTTC
>NA|TRBJ2-3|TRBV5-1|TRBD2
CASSRGLAGDSTDTQYF
TGCGCCAGCAGCAGGGGACTAGCGGGAGATAGCACAGATACGCAGTATTTT
>NA|TRBJ1-3|TRBV18|TRBD1
CASSPTGNGNTIYF
TGTGCCAGCTCACCGACAGGGAATGGAAACACCATATATTTT
>NA|TRBJ2-7|TRBV14|NA
CASSFLGAHLYEQYF
TGTGCCAGCAGCTTCCTGGGGGCACATCTCTACGAGCAGTACTTC
>NA|TRBJ2-2|TRBV5-1|TRBD2
CASRTGTSEAGELFF
TGCGCCAGCAGGACCGGGACTAGCGAAGCCGGGGAGCTGTTTTTT
>NA|TRBJ1-1|TRBV2|NA
CASSLRETNTEAFF
TGTGCCAGCAGTCTCCGGGAGACGAACACTGAAGCTTTCTTT
>NA|TRBJ1-1|TRBV9|NA
CASSVQGNTEAFF
TGTGCCAGCAGCGTACAGGGGAACACTGAAGCTTTCTTT
>NA|TRBJ2-1|TRBV4-3|TRBD2
CASSQDPRWEGQNEQFF
TGCGCCAGCAGCCAAGATCCGCGGTGGGAGGGCCAGAATGAGCAGTTCTTC
>once|TRBJ2-2|TRBV5-4|NA
CASSSGMDTGELFF
TGTGCCAGCAGCTCAGGGATGGACACCGGGGAGCTGTTTTTT
>NA|TRBJ1-4|TRBV30|NA
CAWSASTNEKLFF
TGTGCCTGGAGTGCCAGTACTAATGAAAAACTGTTTTTT
>NA|TRBJ2-3|TRBV28|TRBD2
CASRLAGVGTDTQYF
TGTGCCAGCAGGTTAGCGGGAGTCGGCACAGATACGCAGTATTTT
>NA|TRBJ1-1|TRBV6-6|NA
CASSWNTEAFF
TGTGCCAGCAGCTGGAACACTGAAGCTTTCTTT
>NA|TRBJ1-2|TRBV6-5|TRBD1
CASSYYGGTGNRGYTF
TGTGCCAGCAGTTACTACGGGGGGACAGGGAATAGGGGCTACACCTTC
>NA|TRBJ2-7|TRBV6-1|NA
CASSETQGSSYEQYF
TGTGCCAGCAGTGAAACACAGGGAAGCTCCTACGAGCAGTACTTC